These 25 T cell receptor beta chains originate from one sample sequenced in a study of blood T cell repertoires in COVID-19. Repertoires were generated with immunoSEQ multiplex PCR, while TCRdb's copy carries only in-frame clones and drops some. The sample consists of 60,000 to 75,000 clones, under 80% of them appearing once. Sequencing input: PBMCs or T cells enriched from blood (not recorded which). The receptors derive from a woman aged 55 to 70 who had been exposed to COVID-19.

The rearrangement uses TRBV7-8 and TRBJ2-1; 9 bases map to TRBD2. Germline V lookup: CDR1 SGHVS, CDR2 FQNEAQ. Trimming removed 7 bases from V and 4 bases from J; junction bases left unmatched: 2. This CDR3 is built from 13 residues. The CDR3 coding sequence is TGTGCCAGCAATAGCGGGAGATACAATGAGCAGTTCTTC. Its translation is CASNSGRYNEQFF.

V usage is TRBV30 and J usage is TRBJ1-1, with no clear D. This CDR3 is built from 12 residues. V lost 7 bases, J lost 4 bases, and 13 bases lay in between. Germline values: CDR1 GTSNPN, CDR2 SVGIG (reference sequence). The CDR3: CALVAGITEAFF. The DNA of the CDR3 is TGTGCCTTGGTCGCGGGAATCACTGAAGCTTTCTTT.

V and J are TRBV5-1 and TRBJ2-1; TRBD1 might be the D (5 bases). The CDR3 runs to 12 residues. The V end lost 5 bases, the J end lost 4 bases, and 7 bases lay between the germline ends. Germline CDR1 reads SGHRS; CDR2 reads YFSETQ. The CDR3 nucleotides are TGCGCCAGCAGTCGGACATACAATGAGCAGTTCTTC. Amino acid sequence: CASSRTYNEQFF.

This clone occurred a few times. The rearrangement uses TRBV19 and TRBJ2-3, with no clear D. Between the trimmed V and J ends, which lost 3 bases and 2 bases, there was a span of 9 bases. Germline values: CDR1 LNHDA, CDR2 SQIVND (reference sequence). The CDR3 runs to 14 residues. The CDR3 coding sequence is TGTGCCAGTAGTATCGGTGGGCTCACAGATACGCAGTATTTT. This encodes CASSIGGLTDTQYF.

The genes are TRBV18 and TRBJ2-3; 8 nucleotides line up with TRBD1. The germline CDR1 and CDR2 sequences are KGHSH and LQKENI. The V and J ends lost 3 bases and 3 bases, in that order; junction bases with no gene match: 5. The CDR3 extends over 15 amino acids. CDR3 in amino acids: CASSPSRTGTDTQYF. CDR3 in DNA: TGTGCCAGCTCACCCTCCCGGACAGGGACAGATACGCAGTATTTT.

V and J are TRBV7-9 and TRBJ1-5; possible D gene TRBD1, 5 bases. Per germline, CDR1 SEHNR and CDR2 FQNEAQ (reference sequence). With 5 bases removed from V and 6 bases from J, the gap between germline ends came to 14 bases. The CDR3 consists of 14 residues. This chain's CDR3 is CASSRAGPGQPQHF. DNA of the CDR3: TGTGCCAGCAGCCGTGCGGGACCGGGTCAGCCCCAGCATTTT.

The CDR3 DNA is TGTGCCAGCAGCTTATTCAGGTTAACTAATGAAAAACTGTTTTTT. Protein sequence: CASSLFRLTNEKLFF. V usage is TRBV11-2 and J usage is TRBJ1-4, with D hard to call. This CDR3 has 15 residues. Germline CDR1 SGHAT, CDR2 FQNNGV. Trimming left V 2 bases short and J 1 base short, with 8 bases between.

This clone has just a few counts. The chain carries TRBV19 and TRBJ2-3; D is unresolved. CDR3 length: 13 amino acids. Deletions cut 3 bases from V and 3 bases from J, with 7 bases between. The V gene's germline CDR1 is LNHDA and CDR2 SQIVND (reference sequence). The CDR3 here is CASSMSSTDTQYF. Written as DNA, the CDR3 is TGTGCCAGTAGTATGAGTTCAACAGATACGCAGTATTTT.

This chain connects TRBV23-1 to TRBJ1-1; D remains ambiguous. TRBV23-1 has ORF status, its function being uncertain. This CDR3 has 18 amino acids. With 6 bases removed from V and 8 bases from J, the gap between germline ends came to 31 bases. In DNA form, the CDR3 reads TGCGCCAGCAGCCCGAGTTCAATTCCCCTCTCAATACGAGGGGAAGCTTTCTTT. The encoded protein is CASSPSSIPLSIRGEAFF.

CDR3 nucleotides: TGTGCCAGCAGAGTAAGCTTCCAGGGGGGTCAGCCCCAGCATTTT. Translating gives CASRVSFQGGQPQHF. The rearrangement uses TRBV6-5 and TRBJ1-5, with 7 bases fitting TRBD1. Germline V gene lookup returns CDR1 MNHEY and CDR2 SVGAGI. V was clipped by 6 bases and J by 6 bases; unmatched bases: 11. The CDR3 length is 15 residues.

The rearrangement joins TRBV9 to TRBJ1-1, with no clear D. This CDR3 region has 14 residues. Germline V CDR1 and CDR2: SGDLS, YYNGEE. Deletions cut 4 bases from V and 1 base from J, with 11 bases between. CDR3 residues: CASSPRLQNTEAFF. Written as DNA, the CDR3 is TGTGCCAGCAGCCCCCGACTCCAGAACACTGAAGCTTTCTTT.

This clone was seen a single time. The CDR3 spells CASSPQNPGNEQFF. CDR3 nucleotide sequence: TGTGCCAGCTCACCACAGAACCCAGGGAATGAGCAGTTCTTC. The rearrangement links TRBV18 to TRBJ2-1; TRBD1 might be the D (5 bases). This CDR3 contains 14 residues. The V gene's germline CDR1 is KGHSH and CDR2 LQKENI. Trimming cost V 1 base and J 7 bases, with 11 bases left between them. The whole variable domain, filled in from reference TRBV18 and TRBJ2-1, reads NAGVMQNPRHLVRRRGQEARLRCSPMKGHSHVYWYRQLPEEGLKFMVYLQKENIIDESGMPKERFSAEFPKEGPSILRIQQVVRGDSAAYFCASSPQNPGNEQFFGPGTRLTVL.

This clone has a handful of counts. The chain employs TRBV18 and TRBJ2-5, with 8 bases identical to TRBD1. V was clipped by 5 bases and J by 4 bases; unmatched bases: 6. The germline CDR1 and CDR2 sequences are KGHSH and LQKENI. CDR3 size: 14 residues. CDR3 DNA sequence: TGTGCCAGCTCATATAATACAGGGGGAGAGACCCAGTACTTC. Translating gives CASSYNTGGETQYF.

V usage is TRBV10-3 and J usage is TRBJ1-4; D gene ambiguous. V was clipped by 2 bases and J by 1 base, with 5 bases between them. This CDR3 has 14 amino acids. Germline values: CDR1 ENHRY, CDR2 SYGVKD. CDR3 nucleotides: TGTGCCATCAGTGAGGGCCGAACTAATGAAAAACTGTTTTTT. Encoded protein: CAISEGRTNEKLFF.

The chain employs TRBV29-1 and TRBJ2-7, with 9 bases matching TRBD1. Per germline, CDR1 SQVTM and CDR2 ANQGSEA. Unmatched junction bases numbered 9, after V lost 8 bases and J lost 7 bases. The CDR3 extends over 12 amino acids. The CDR3 DNA reads as TGCAGCCACCGGGACAGGGTTGGGGAGCAGTACTTC. This codes for CSHRDRVGEQYF.

The chain is built from TRBV28 and TRBJ1-5; D possibly corresponds to TRBD1 (6 bases). Germline V CDR1 and CDR2: MDHEN, SYDVKM. This CDR3 spans 15 amino acids. Trimming took off 2 bases at V and 7 bases at J, with 15 bases between the two ends. Here the CDR3 DNA reads TGTGCCAGCAGTTTAACGTCGGCAGGGGACCAGCCCCAGCATTTT. Translated: CASSLTSAGDQPQHF.

The V gene is TRBV3-1 (or the pseudogene TRBV3-2), the J gene TRBJ1-3; 8 nucleotides agree with TRBD1. The CDR3 length is 20 residues. The junction had 19 bases not matched to a gene; V was cut back by 6 bases and J by 0 bases. The V gene's germline CDR1 is LGHDT and CDR2 YNNKEL (reference sequence). The CDR3 coding sequence is TGTGCCAGCAGTTTTTTGCCGGGACAGGCCCTGTCGGCCTCTGGAAACACCATATATTTT. Protein product: CASSFLPGQALSASGNTIYF.

This chain uses TRBV28 with TRBJ2-5, with TRBD2 matching over 7 bases. The CDR3 runs 13 residues. CDR1 and CDR2 (germline): MDHEN, SYDVKM. V lost 3 bases to trimming and J lost 4 bases; unmatched junction nucleotides: 2. CDR3 coding DNA: TGTGCCAGCAGTTTCAGCGGGGTAGAGACCCAGTACTTC. This sequence encodes CASSFSGVETQYF.

The chain links TRBV3-1 (or the pseudogene TRBV3-2) to TRBJ1-5; weak D call: TRBD1 (6 bases). The CDR3 runs 14 residues. Looked up from germline, CDR1 is LGHDT and CDR2 is YNNKEL (reference sequence). V lost 1 base, J lost 2 bases, and 6 bases lay in between. CDR3 sequence (DNA): TGTGCCAGCAGCCAAGGACAGGGCAATCAGCCCCAGCATTTT. Amino acids: CASSQGQGNQPQHF.

This clone was picked up a small number of times. The rearrangement links TRBV12-3 or TRBV12-4 to TRBJ1-1; D unclear. V shed 5 bases and J shed 0 bases, with 4 bases lying between them. The CDR3 is made up of 12 amino acids. CDR3 sequence reads: CASSRVNTEAFF. The CDR3 nucleotides read TGTGCCAGCAGTCGAGTGAACACTGAAGCTTTCTTT.

The CDR3 loop is CAFDRGGTEAFF. In DNA form, the CDR3 reads TGTGCCTTCGACAGGGGTGGGACTGAAGCTTTCTTT. The chain recombines TRBV30 with TRBJ1-1, with 8 nucleotides matching TRBD1. CDR3 size: 12 residues. The germline CDR1 and CDR2 sequences are GTSNPN and SVGIG (reference sequence). With V trimmed by 7 bases and J by 5 bases, 6 bases remained unmatched.

The chain has TRBV24-1 and TRBJ2-3, with 8 nucleotides matching TRBD2. Germline values: CDR1 KGHDR, CDR2 SFDVKD. The CDR3 runs 16 residues. Trimming at V came to 7 bases and at J to 0 bases, leaving 8 bases not matched to a gene. CDR3 DNA sequence: TGTGCCACCAGCTTTAGCGGGGTTTCTAGCACAGATACGCAGTATTTT. This encodes CATSFSGVSSTDTQYF.

This chain joins TRBV5-1 and TRBJ2-1; 7 nucleotides line up with TRBD1. V trimming: 6 bases; J trimming: 6 bases; junction bases outside the gene matches: 12. The CDR3 length is 15 residues. CDR1 and CDR2 (germline): SGHRS, YFSETQ. CDR3 loop: CASTMGQPNGNEQFF. CDR3 in DNA: TGCGCCAGCACCATGGGACAGCCAAATGGCAATGAGCAGTTCTTC.

The chain carries TRBV30 and TRBJ1-2; no definite D call. V dropped 1 base and J dropped 0 bases, with 3 bases sitting between them. The CDR3 extends over 12 amino acids. Germline-derived CDR1 and CDR2 are GTSNPN and SVGIG (reference sequence). CDR3 sequence reads: CAWSGANYGYTF. The CDR3 DNA reads TGTGCCTGGAGTGGCGCTAACTATGGCTACACCTTC.

This clone was observed a handful of times. This chain joins TRBV28 and TRBJ1-2, with 8 bases matching TRBD1. Germline CDR1 and CDR2: MDHEN and SYDVKM. The junction had 5 bases not matched to a gene; V was cut back by 3 bases and J by 2 bases. The CDR3 loop spans 15 amino acids. The CDR3 DNA reads TGTGCCAGCAGTTTGTGGACAGGGCGGAACTATGGCTACACCTTC. Protein product: CASSLWTGRNYGYTF.